This T cell receptor beta chain stems from a study of CD8 T cells in Susac syndrome. Germline values: CDR1 SQVTM, CDR2 ANQGSEA. The CDR3 runs to 11 residues. Unmatched junction bases numbered 4, after V lost 5 bases and J lost 8 bases. Random hexamers served to reverse transcribe roughly 0.5 to 1 ug RNA. MiXCR, run by TCRdb on the immunoSEQ multiplex PCR reads, gives a single entry per CDR3 protein. The table has 250,000 to 300,000 distinct CDR3 sequences, about 88% seen once. The J gene is TRBJ2-5, the V gene TRBV29-1; 8 positions agree with TRBD2. The sequence derives from a human donor with multiple sclerosis. The sample comprised CD8+ T cells from PBMCs. CDR3: CSVKSGRTQYF. CDR3 nucleotides: TGCAGCGTTAAAAGCGGGAGAACCCAGTACTTC.